This TCR beta chain was found in a study of blood T cell repertoires in COVID-19. Overall study context: Acute and convalescent COVID-19 specimens originated in the United States, Italy and Spain. T cells, B-cell-depleted T cells, or PBMCs provided the cDNA or gDNA that served as material.

Original methodology: By means of reference gene primer amplification, nucleated cell counts were estimated. Clones were sequenced by immunoSEQ multiplex PCR, and TCRdb holds only the in-frame ones, with some missing. V and J calls and clone size are those listed in that table; D and trimming were worked out from the DNA. The sample yields around 56,000 clones, around 87% seen once. The V gene's germline CDR1 is SQVTM and CDR2 ANQGSEA. This CDR3 has 14 residues. Trimming stripped 4 bases from V and 5 bases from J, with 17 bases between. Sequencing was done on a sample of peripheral blood. V is TRBV29-1 and J is TRBJ1-2; D gene unclear. The TCR sequence derives from a man aged 55 to 69 with active or convalescent COVID-19. CDR3 loop: CSVGKPRSPYGYTF. CDR3 DNA sequence: TGCAGCGTTGGAAAGCCTAGGTCCCCTTATGGCTACACCTTC.